These 26 T cell receptor beta chains were sequenced from one sample in a study of human T cells and chemical hapten exposure (dated by TCRdb to about 2021). To prepare the library, RACE was applied. The instrument was a NextSeq 500. Clones were called with MiXCR by TCRdb after fastp trimmed the public reads at Q25, and only in-frame beta chains were retained. Rows are combined by CDR3 protein, so each entry shows the most common genes and DNA. The sample records about 89,000 distinct CDR3 sequences, approximately 11% of which are singletons. The ten largest clones take up about 2% of the sample. The time point label on this specimen signifies: patch test 2, 6 weeks after DPC sensitization. Taken with the paper, the label for treatment or condition translates to: therapeutic diphenylcyclopropenone sensitization with weekly scalp DPC. Specimen: whole blood, collected in connection with sensitization to the hapten diphenylcyclopropenone (DPC). All receptors come from a man aged 40-49 years with alopecia areata. Some clones in this sample may be carry-over from other donors' samples.

This chain joins TRBV12-3 or TRBV12-4 and TRBJ1-2; maybe TRBD1 (6 bases). V lost 2 bases and J lost 5, with 15 bases in between. This CDR3 region has 15 residues. The CDR3 nucleotides read TGTGCCAGCAGTTTACGTGGGGGGGCGATATATGGCTACACCTTC. This gives the protein CASSLRGGAIYGYTF.

This clonotype was detected ten times or more. The V call is TRBV29-1, the J call TRBJ2-3; D remains ambiguous. Germline-derived CDR1 and CDR2 are SQVTM and ANQGSEA. This CDR3 contains 10 residues. V was trimmed by 4 bases and J by 9 bases, leaving 8 bases between them. CDR3 DNA sequence: TGCAGCGTTGTGGGCCCCACGCAGTATTTT. It yields the protein CSVVGPTQYF.

This clonotype was observed many times. The chain couples TRBV11-2 to TRBJ1-6; D gene ambiguous. Trimming cost V 5 bases and J 10 bases, with 18 bases left between them. This CDR3 spans 15 amino acids. Germline CDR1 reads SGHAT; CDR2 reads FQNNGV. As DNA, the CDR3 is TGTGCCAGCAGCGAGACGGACGTCGGCAGCTCACCCCTCCACTTT. Translation gives CASSETDVGSSPLHF.

The V gene is TRBV10-3, the J gene TRBJ1-1; D unclear. The CDR3 runs 15 residues. With 0 bases removed from V and 0 bases from J, the gap between germline ends came to 8 bases. Germline V gives CDR1 ENHRY, CDR2 SYGVKD. The CDR3 bases are TGTGCCATCAGTGAGTCGGGCAGTTTGAACACTGAAGCTTTCTTT. Translation gives CAISESGSLNTEAFF.

The sample holds a few counts of this clonotype. CDR3 DNA: TGCAGCGTTGAAGAGGCCATGGGCCTCTCTGGCGGGAGTTTCTATGAGCAGTTCTTC. Amino acids: CSVEEAMGLSGGSFYEQFF. The gene calls are TRBV29-1 and TRBJ2-1; 7 bases are a match to TRBD2. Germline V CDR1 and CDR2: SQVTM, ANQGSEA. The V and J ends lost 0 bases and 8 bases, in that order; junction bases with no gene match: 22. The CDR3 covers 19 residues.

This clonotype occurred a few times. The chain employs TRBV28 and TRBJ1-2; D call uncertain. The CDR3 is made up of 13 amino acids. Germline V lookup: CDR1 MDHEN, CDR2 SYDVKM. The V gene lost 7 bases and the J gene lost 2 bases, with 11 bases spanning the gap. CDR3 DNA sequence: TGTGCCAGCACGGCGGGTCAGAACTATGGCTACACCTTC. The encoded protein is CASTAGQNYGYTF.

A few counts support this clonotype. V gene TRBV18 combines with J gene TRBJ1-3, with 11 bases identical to TRBD1. The germline CDR1 and CDR2 sequences are KGHSH and LQKENI. The CDR3 covers 18 residues. Trimming at V came to 1 base and at J to 0 bases, leaving 5 bases not matched to a gene. This CDR3 reads CASSPLGQGATSGNTIYF. The CDR3 DNA follows: TGTGCCAGCTCACCACTTGGACAGGGGGCCACCTCTGGAAACACCATATATTTT.

This clonotype was seen repeatedly, ten times or more. This chain uses TRBV27 with TRBJ2-7, with D possibly being TRBD1 (5 bases). Germline values: CDR1 MNHEY, CDR2 SMNVEV (reference sequence). The length of the CDR3 is 12 residues. V was trimmed by 3 bases and J by 6 bases, leaving 9 bases between them. The CDR3 DNA is TGTGCCAGCAGTTTCCAGGGTCGCGAGCAGTACTTC. It specifies CASSFQGREQYF.

This clonotype has only a few counts. The rearrangement joins TRBV6-2 or TRBV6-3 to TRBJ2-7, with 11 bases identical to TRBD1. The CDR3 sequence is 14 residues long. The V and J ends lost 3 bases and 7 bases, in that order; junction bases with no gene match: 5. Germline CDR1 MNHEY, CDR2 SVGEGT. Here the CDR3 DNA reads TGTGCCAGCAGTTATACGGACAGGGGGCGAGAGCAGTACGTC. Translating gives CASSYTDRGREQYV.

This rearrangement joins TRBV6-2 or TRBV6-3 to TRBJ2-3; 8 bases align to TRBD2. The CDR3 contains 15 residues. Germline V gives CDR1 MNHEY, CDR2 SVGEGT. With V trimmed by 3 bases and J by 3 bases, 5 bases remained unmatched. The CDR3 DNA reads as TGTGCCAGCAGTTATATCGCGGGAGGAACAGATACGCAGTATTTT. This encodes CASSYIAGGTDTQYF.

This clonotype was observed many times. The chain links TRBV9 to TRBJ2-3, with D perhaps given as TRBD1 or TRBD2 (5 bases each). CDR3 length equals 16 residues. Trimming pared 3 bases from V and 3 bases from J, leaving 17 bases between. Germline lookup yields CDR1 SGDLS and CDR2 YYNGEE. The CDR3 loop reads CASSAGPRKETDTQYF. CDR3 bases: TGTGCCAGCAGCGCGGGACCCCGGAAGGAAACAGATACGCAGTATTTT. The whole variable domain, remainder taken from reference TRBV9 and TRBJ2-3, is DSGVTQTPKHLITATGQRVTLRCSPRSGDLSVYWYQQSLDQGLQFLIQYYNGEERAKGNILERFSAQQFPDLHSELNLSSLELGDSALYFCASSAGPRKETDTQYFGPGTRLTVL.

This clonotype appeared many times. V and J are TRBV19 and TRBJ1-4; a possible D gene is TRBD1 (5 bases). Germline V gene data show CDR1 as LNHDA and CDR2 as SQIVND (reference sequence). Trimming pared 6 bases from V and 8 bases from J, leaving 13 bases between. The CDR3 is 13 amino acids. CDR3 in DNA: TGTGCCAGTAGGTTTACAGGTATCGAAAAACTGTTTTTT. Amino acids: CASRFTGIEKLFF. The full variable domain, with the rest looked up from reference TRBV19 and TRBJ1-4, is DGGITQSPKYLFRKEGQNVTLSCEQNLNHDAMYWYRQDPGQGLRLIYYSQIVNDFQKGDIAEGYSVSREKKESFPLTVTSAQKNPTAFYLCASRFTGIEKLFFGSGTQLSVL.

In this sample, this clonotype turned up many times. The chain joins TRBV4-3 to TRBJ1-1; 7 bases match TRBD1. This CDR3 is 14 amino acids long. Per germline, CDR1 LGHNA and CDR2 YSLEER. J was trimmed by 3 bases and V by 1 base; bases with no gene match: 2. The CDR3 bases are TGCGCCAGCAGCCAAGTAGGGGGCTACACTGAAGCTTTCTTT. Its translation is CASSQVGGYTEAFF.

The sample holds a few counts of this clonotype. The chain joins TRBV7-9 to TRBJ2-7; TRBD1 is a possible D gene (6 bases). The germline gives CDR1 SEHNR, CDR2 FQNEAQ (reference sequence). The germline V and J ends were trimmed by 1 base and 1 base, with 14 bases remaining between them. The CDR3 consists of 16 residues. CDR3 DNA: TGTGCCAGCAGCTTAGATACAGGGATACGTTCCTACGAGCAGTACTTC. Its translation is CASSLDTGIRSYEQYF. The whole variable domain, remainder taken from reference TRBV7-9 and TRBJ2-7, is DTGVSQNPRHKITKRGQNVTFRCDPISEHNRLYWYRQTLGQGPEFLTYFQNEAQLEKSRLLSDRFSAERPKGSFSTLEIQRTEQGDSAMYLCASSLDTGIRSYEQYFGPGTRLTVT.

This clonotype came up a few times. This sequence joins TRBV5-1 and TRBJ2-1, with TRBD1 identical over 7 bases. The J segment lost 5 bases and the V segment lost 3 bases, leaving 11 bases of the junction unmatched. Germline assignment: CDR1 SGHRS and CDR2 YFSETQ. This CDR3 has 16 residues. Written as DNA, the CDR3 is TGCGCCAGCAGCTCAATTCCGGGACAGAGTAACAATGAGCAGTTCTTC. Its protein product is CASSSIPGQSNNEQFF. The full variable domain, in which reference TRBV5-1 and TRBJ2-1 provide the parts outside the CDR3, is KAGVTQTPRYLIKTRGQQVTLSCSPISGHRSVSWYQQTPGQGLQFLFEYFSETQRNKGNFPGRFSGRQFSNSRSEMNVSTLELGDSALYLCASSSIPGQSNNEQFFGPGTRLTVL.

This clonotype has ten or more counts. The chain uses TRBV10-3 and TRBJ2-1, with D possibly being TRBD1 (6 bases). V was shortened by 8 bases and J by 0 bases, with 8 bases between the two germline ends. The CDR3 runs 13 residues. The V gene's germline CDR1 is ENHRY and CDR2 SYGVKD. CDR3 DNA: TGTGCCATCCTGGACAGCTCCTACAATGAGCAGTTCTTC. Translated: CAILDSSYNEQFF.

The rearrangement joins TRBV5-1 to TRBJ2-2, with 7 positions matching TRBD2. The CDR3 covers 18 residues. Germline V gives CDR1 SGHRS, CDR2 YFSETQ. J gave up 3 bases and V 0 bases, and 11 bases lay outside the gene matches. The CDR3 bases are TGCGCCAGCAGCTTGGCAGCATTGGCGGGAGTGCACACCGGGGAGCTGTTTTTT. This sequence encodes CASSLAALAGVHTGELFF.

This clonotype was counted a few times. This rearrangement joins TRBV9 to TRBJ2-3, with no clear D. V was trimmed by 2 bases and J by 5 bases, leaving 15 bases between them. The length of the CDR3 is 15 residues. Germline CDR1 reads SGDLS; CDR2 reads YYNGEE. The CDR3 is CASSVSVLSRDTQYF. DNA for the CDR3: TGTGCCAGCAGCGTGAGTGTATTATCGAGAGATACGCAGTATTTT.

This clonotype came up a few times. The chain employs TRBV7-2 and TRBJ1-5; 7 nucleotides line up with TRBD1. Germline loops: CDR1 SGHTA, CDR2 FQGNSA. V lost 1 base to trimming and J lost 2 bases; unmatched junction nucleotides: 14. The CDR3 is made up of 19 amino acids. CDR3 sequence reads: CASSLGPGGYGSGNQPQHF. The CDR3 DNA sequence: TGTGCCAGCAGCTTAGGTCCAGGGGGATATGGTAGCGGCAATCAGCCCCAGCATTTT.

This clonotype was counted ten times or more. This chain connects TRBV5-4 to TRBJ1-2; the D is unclear. The V end was cut by 0 bases, the J end by 1 base, with 7 bases between. The CDR3 is 14 amino acids. The germline CDR1 and CDR2 sequences are SGHNT and YYREEE (reference sequence). The chain's CDR3 is CASSLAGSNYGYTF. In DNA form, the CDR3 reads TGTGCCAGCAGCTTGGCTGGGAGTAACTATGGCTACACCTTC.

V is TRBV9 and J is TRBJ2-3; 10 nucleotides match TRBD2. This CDR3 is built from 19 residues. Germline CDR1 SGDLS, CDR2 YYNGEE. V was pared by 0 bases and J by 2 bases, with 12 bases of the junction left unmatched. The CDR3 DNA follows: TGTGCCAGCAGCGTAGTAGGGACGGGACTAGCGAGAGTCACAGATACGCAGTATTTT. Translation: CASSVVGTGLARVTDTQYF.

This clonotype was seen repeatedly, ten times or more. The V gene is TRBV6-1, the J gene TRBJ2-7; 9 bases agree with TRBD2. Germline V CDR1 and CDR2: MNHNS, SASEGT. The CDR3 covers 16 residues. V gave up 4 bases and J gave up 4 bases; unmatched junction bases: 11. This CDR3 reads CASSGSFRLAVYEQYV. The CDR3 DNA reads as TGTGCCAGCAGTGGGAGTTTCCGACTAGCGGTATACGAGCAGTACGTC.

Turning to this clonotype: One end of the junction does not line up with germline, which may come from a read error. V gene TRBV5-1 combines with J gene TRBJ2-2; possible D gene TRBD2, 6 bases. CDR1 is SGHRS and CDR2 is YFSETQ in the germline V gene. The CDR3 runs to 14 residues. The CDR3 reads CAGSRDWNTGELFF. The CDR3, as DNA: TGCGCCGGCAGCCGGGACTGGAACACCGGGGAGCTGTTTTTT.

This clonotype was observed a handful of times. This chain joins TRBV12-3 or TRBV12-4 and TRBJ1-4, with 11 bases matching TRBD1. The CDR3 spans 15 residues. Unmatched junction bases numbered 8, after V lost 7 bases and J lost 7 bases. CDR3 sequence: CASTNGQGAGEKLFF. The DNA of the CDR3 is TGTGCCAGCACCAATGGACAGGGGGCTGGTGAAAAACTGTTTTTT.

This clonotype was seen a handful of times. The chain is built from TRBV6-2 or TRBV6-3 and TRBJ2-7; D may be TRBD1 or TRBD2 (5 bases each). Germline CDR1 reads MNHEY; CDR2 reads SVGEGT. The CDR3 has 19 residues. Trimming removed 5 bases at V and 2 bases at J, with 28 bases between. The CDR3 loop is CASSQVRGGVGGFAYEQYV. In nucleotides, the CDR3 is TGTGCCAGCAGTCAAGTTCGAGGAGGAGTTGGGGGTTTCGCCTACGAGCAGTACGTC.

This clonotype has ten or more counts. The chain has TRBV11-2 and TRBJ2-3, with D tentatively TRBD2 (6 bases). Per germline, CDR1 SGHAT and CDR2 FQNNGV. Trimming pared 5 bases from V and 3 bases from J, leaving 15 bases between. This CDR3 has 15 amino acids. The CDR3 spells CASSDPTAGTDTQYF. CDR3 in DNA: TGTGCCAGCAGCGACCCGACGGCGGGGACAGATACGCAGTATTTT.